Presented here are 18 T cell receptor beta chains from one specimen sequenced in a study of shared clonotypes between healthy human individuals. The method was immunoSEQ multiplex PCR; TCRdb's version includes in-frame clones alone and lacks a portion of them. Of over a million clones listed, 65% to 80% are singletons. The sequencing sample was made of memory CD4+ T cells sorted from blood. Subset in this sample: CD45RA-negative fraction. All receptors derive from a man aged 18 to 30 in good health.

The CDR3 bases are TGTGCCACCCAGGGGGATGGCAATCAGCCCCAGCATTTT. This translates into CATQGDGNQPQHF. This chain links TRBV7-9 with TRBJ1-5, with 7 positions matching TRBD1. V was pared by 10 bases and J by 2 bases, with 5 bases of the junction left unmatched. This CDR3 has 13 residues. Germline-derived CDR1 and CDR2 are SEHNR and FQNEAQ (reference sequence).

The gene calls are TRBV27 and TRBJ1-5; tentatively, D is TRBD1 (5 bases). This CDR3 comprises 15 residues. Between the trimmed V and J ends, which lost 1 base and 7 bases, there was a span of 14 bases. Germline lookup yields CDR1 MNHEY and CDR2 SMNVEV (reference sequence). CDR3 DNA: TGTGCCAGCAGTTTATTAAAGGGGCTCAACCAGCCCCAGCATTTT. This sequence encodes CASSLLKGLNQPQHF.

The V gene is TRBV11-1, the J gene TRBJ2-7; D is perhaps TRBD2 (5 bases). Germline loops: CDR1 SGHAT, CDR2 FQDESV (reference sequence). There are 17 residues in the CDR3. V was shortened by 10 bases and J by 7 bases, with 32 bases between the two germline ends. As DNA, the CDR3 is TGTGCCACTCCCAAGGCACGACTAACTCCCCGGCGAGGAGAGCAGTACTTC. Protein sequence: CATPKARLTPRRGEQYF. The whole variable domain, filled in from reference TRBV11-1 and TRBJ2-7, reads EAEVAQSPRYKITEKSQAVAFWCDPISGHATLYWYRQILGQGPELLVQFQDESVVDDSQLPKDRFSAERLKGVDSTLKIQPAELGDSAMYLCATPKARLTPRRGEQYFGPGTRLTVT.

Of note for this clone: Since a far larger clone is one base different, this is likely a read error. The sample holds other DNA sequences that translate to the same CDR3. The V and J genes are TRBV5-1 and TRBJ1-5, with D perhaps matching TRBD1 (5 bases). V dropped 8 bases and J dropped 7 bases, with 19 bases sitting between them. The CDR3 loop spans 14 amino acids. Germline lookup yields CDR1 SGHRS and CDR2 YFSETQ. CDR3 in DNA: TGCGCCAGTCGGTTGGCGGGGGAAGGCCAGCCCCAGCATTTT. Protein product: CASRLAGEGQPQHF.

This clone was observed a few times. The chain joins TRBV6-1 to TRBJ2-1; 9 bases match TRBD2. V gave up 5 bases and J gave up 3 bases; unmatched junction bases: 5. This CDR3 region has 15 residues. Germline V gene sequence: CDR1 MNHNS, CDR2 SASEGT. CDR3 DNA: TGTGCCAGCAGTAGTAGCGGGGGCGGCTACAATGAGCAGTTCTTC. This codes for CASSSSGGGYNEQFF.

CDR3 sequence: CASETGTNEKLFF. CDR3 DNA sequence: TGTGCCAGCGAGACAGGGACTAATGAAAAACTGTTTTTT. V and J are TRBV21-1 and TRBJ1-4; the listed D gene, TRBD1, was not tested against the DNA. TRBV21-1 is tagged as a pseudogene. CDR3 length equals 13 residues.

This clone was seen a handful of times. The chain combines TRBV25-1 with TRBJ2-5; 11 nucleotides match TRBD2. With V trimmed by 4 bases and J by 6 bases, 16 bases remained unmatched. CDR1 is MGHDK and CDR2 is SYGVNS in the germline V gene. The CDR3 extends over 18 amino acids. CDR3 in DNA: TGTGCCAGCAGTGCTAGGACTAGCGGGTTAGAGTCTACACAGACCCAGTACTTC. It yields the protein CASSARTSGLESTQTQYF.

A word on this clone: One end of the junction is discordant with germline, which a read error may explain. The chain employs TRBV7-7 and TRBJ2-5; 11 nucleotides agree with TRBD2. The CDR3 loop spans 15 amino acids. In germline, CDR1 is SSHAT, CDR2 FNYEAQ (reference sequence). CDR3 sequence reads: CASSPGTSGGETQYF. In DNA form, the CDR3 reads TGTGCTAGCAGCCCGGGGACTAGCGGTGGGGAGACCCAGTACTTC.

This chain uses TRBV6-4 with TRBJ1-1, with D possibly matching TRBD1 (5 bases). V lost 3 bases and J lost 4, with 12 bases in between. CDR3 length: 14 amino acids. Germline V gene lookup returns CDR1 MRHNA and CDR2 SNTAGT. In DNA, the CDR3 is TGTGCCAGCAGTGAGATGAGCGGGGCCACTGAAGCTTTCTTT. Protein sequence: CASSEMSGATEAFF.

The chain is built from TRBV6-1 and TRBJ2-7; 7 bases match TRBD1. CDR1 MNHNS and CDR2 SASEGT come from the germline V gene. The CDR3 is 13 residues long. Germline trimming cut 7 bases from V and 3 bases from J; bases unmatched to any gene: 6. The CDR3 spells CASTGTADYEQYF. CDR3 sequence (DNA): TGTGCCAGCACAGGGACAGCGGACTACGAGCAGTACTTC.

This chain uses TRBV19 with TRBJ2-3; the D gene is possibly TRBD1 (6 bases). Germline V CDR1 and CDR2: LNHDA, SQIVND (reference sequence). The CDR3 totals 14 residues. Trimming took off 4 bases at V and 4 bases at J, with 12 bases between the two ends. CDR3 protein: CASSTGDGSDTQYF. The CDR3 DNA sequence: TGTGCCAGTAGTACAGGGGACGGGTCAGATACGCAGTATTTT. The full variable domain, rest sourced from reference TRBV19 and TRBJ2-3, is DGGITQSPKYLFRKEGQNVTLSCEQNLNHDAMYWYRQDPGQGLRLIYYSQIVNDFQKGDIAEGYSVSREKKESFPLTVTSAQKNPTAFYLCASSTGDGSDTQYFGPGTRLTVL.

As regards this clone: The identical CDR3 is also encoded by other nucleotide sequences in the sample. For the CDR3, the DNA is TGTGCCATCAGTGGTTTGAACACCGGGGAGCTGTTTTTT. Translation: CAISGLNTGELFF. The chain employs TRBV10-3 and TRBJ2-2; D not certain. The length of the CDR3 is 13 residues. The germline V gene encodes CDR1 ENHRY and CDR2 SYGVKD. V lost 4 bases, J lost 1 base, and 4 bases lay in between.

The rearrangement joins TRBV5-8 to TRBJ2-7; D may be TRBD1 (6 bases). V lost 2 bases to trimming and J lost 5 bases, with 14 bases between them. Germline V gives CDR1 SGHTS, CDR2 YDEGEE. The CDR3 totals 14 residues. CDR3 coding DNA: TGTGCCAGCAGCTTCAGGGACATGGGGAACGAGCAGTACTTC. Its protein product is CASSFRDMGNEQYF.

V is TRBV4-3 and J is TRBJ2-3; TRBD2 is a possible D gene (6 bases). Trimming pared 4 bases from V and 2 bases from J, leaving 13 bases between. Germline V CDR1 and CDR2: LGHNA, YSLEER. CDR3 length: 15 amino acids. CDR3 loop: CASSLEAGYTDTQYF. The CDR3, as DNA: TGCGCCAGCAGCCTCGAGGCGGGATACACAGATACGCAGTATTTT.

The J gene is TRBJ2-5, the V gene TRBV9, with D unclear. Trimming pared 3 bases from V and 4 bases from J, leaving 7 bases between. Germline CDR1 reads SGDLS; CDR2 reads YYNGEE. CDR3 size: 12 residues. CDR3 coding DNA: TGTGCCAGCAGCGGGAGTGGAGAGACCCAGTACTTC. Residues: CASSGSGETQYF.

This chain joins TRBV5-1 and TRBJ2-5; 12 nucleotides align to TRBD1. This CDR3 spans 16 amino acids. Germline loops: CDR1 SGHRS, CDR2 YFSETQ. With V trimmed by 4 bases and J by 4 bases, 8 bases remained unmatched. In nucleotides, the CDR3 is TGCGCCAGCAGCACAACGGGACAGGGGGCTGGAGAGACCCAGTACTTC. Protein sequence: CASSTTGQGAGETQYF.

V gene TRBV29-1 combines with J gene TRBJ2-5; 9 nucleotides match TRBD2. The CDR3 runs 14 residues. Germline V gives CDR1 SQVTM, CDR2 ANQGSEA. The junction had 8 bases not matched to a gene; V was cut back by 4 bases and J by 5 bases. The CDR3 bases are TGCAGCGTTGGCGCTAGCGGGACGGTTGAGACCCAGTACTTC. Protein: CSVGASGTVETQYF.

The chain recombines TRBV7-6 with TRBJ2-3, with D hard to call. Germline CDR1 and CDR2: SGHVS and FNYEAQ. The CDR3 totals 15 residues. The V gene lost 5 bases and the J gene lost 0 bases, with 12 bases spanning the gap. Here the CDR3 DNA reads TGTGCCAGCAGCCCAAATCCTACTAGCACAGATACGCAGTATTTT. It translates to CASSPNPTSTDTQYF.